This T cell receptor (beta chain) was sequenced for a study of blood T cell repertoires in COVID-19. In the original processing: Reference gene primer amplification in the assay estimated nucleated cell counts. Generated by immunoSEQ multiplex PCR, the TCRdb table keeps only in-frame clones and is missing some. V and J calls and clone size are given by that table; D and trimming were obtained from the DNA. Of under 250,000 clones detected, over 75% appear once; the ten largest clones hold roughly 3.7%. A single count supports this clone. Germline V gives CDR1 SGHDN, CDR2 FVKESK. The V gene lost 1 base and the J gene lost 10 bases, with 11 bases spanning the gap. The CDR3 is 14 residues long.

The sample was PBMCs or T cells enriched from blood (not recorded which). The TCR originated in a woman under 30 in a cohort exposed to, infected with or recovered from COVID-19 (not recorded which). V usage is TRBV14 and J usage is TRBJ1-6; D is uncertain. As DNA, the CDR3 is TGTGCCAGCAGCCAAGTTCGAGAGAGATCACCCCTCCACTTT. It translates to CASSQVRERSPLHF.